Shown below are 22 T cell receptor beta chains from a single sample sequenced in a study of T cell responses to AZD1222 COVID-19 vaccine. Profiled with immunoSEQ multiplex PCR; TCRdb holds only in-frame clones, not every one. This table has about 110,000 clones, 70% to 90% appearing once. Sequencing used peripheral blood, obtained on day 0 of AZD1222 vaccination. The receptor set was obtained from an adult in good health.

The chain employs TRBV6-5 and TRBJ1-1, with D hard to call. Germline CDR1 and CDR2: MNHEY and SVGAGI. The length of the CDR3 is 12 residues. The V gene lost 7 bases and the J gene lost 3 bases, with 9 bases spanning the gap. DNA for the CDR3: TGTGCCAGCACACGGACGGACACTGAAGCTTTCTTT. It yields the protein CASTRTDTEAFF.

The rearrangement uses TRBV9 and TRBJ2-7, with a possible D match to TRBD2 (6 bases). V lost 0 bases to trimming and J lost 0 bases, with 13 bases between them. This CDR3 is built from 16 residues. Germline CDR1 is SGDLS and CDR2 is YYNGEE. CDR3 loop: CASSVGGRGSSYEQYF. CDR3 sequence (DNA): TGTGCCAGCAGCGTAGGCGGTCGGGGGAGCTCCTACGAGCAGTACTTC.

In DNA form, the CDR3 reads TGTGCCAGCTCATCCCTACTAGCGGGAGGCCCCGGTGCCTACAATGAGCAGTTCTTC. It is translated as CASSSLLAGGPGAYNEQFF. The chain carries TRBV18 and TRBJ2-1, with 12 bases matching TRBD2. The CDR3 is 19 residues long. In germline, CDR1 is KGHSH, CDR2 LQKENI. J gave up 2 bases and V 5 bases, and 13 bases lay outside the gene matches.

The chain has TRBV3-1 (or the pseudogene TRBV3-2) and TRBJ2-7; 8 bases map to TRBD2. CDR1 is LGHDT and CDR2 is YNNKEL in the germline V gene (reference sequence). With 1 base clipped from V and 4 bases from J, the junction kept 0 bases outside the gene matches. This CDR3 spans 13 amino acids. The DNA for the CDR3 is TGTGCCAGCAGCCAAGTAGCGGGATACGAGCAGTACTTC. Translating gives CASSQVAGYEQYF.

The rearrangement links TRBV7-2 to TRBJ2-7; 8 nucleotides align to TRBD1. Per the germline V gene, CDR1 is SGHTA and CDR2 is FQGNSA. This CDR3 is 13 amino acids long. V was clipped by 7 bases and J by 9 bases; unmatched bases: 11. CDR3 DNA: TGTGCCAGCACCAGACAGGGGACCCTTCGGCAGTACTTC. This gives the protein CASTRQGTLRQYF.

The rearrangement links TRBV7-9 to TRBJ2-1; the D gene could be TRBD1 or TRBD2 (6 bases each). V was shortened by 3 bases and J by 9 bases, with 15 bases between the two germline ends. The CDR3 runs to 14 residues. Germline V lookup: CDR1 SEHNR, CDR2 FQNEAQ (reference sequence). CDR3 loop: CASSLAGQDFEQFF. The CDR3 nucleotides read TGTGCCAGCAGCTTGGCGGGACAAGATTTTGAGCAGTTCTTC.

The V and J genes are TRBV25-1 and TRBJ1-4, with D hard to call. The germline gives CDR1 MGHDK, CDR2 SYGVNS. V was trimmed by 8 bases and J by 7 bases, leaving 14 bases between them. The CDR3 is 13 residues long. CDR3 residues: CASSDWGGEKLFF. The CDR3 nucleotides read TGTGCCAGCTCCGACTGGGGTGGTGAAAAACTGTTTTTT.

This chain uses TRBV7-9 with TRBJ1-2; TRBD1 agrees at 8 bases. The CDR3 is 15 residues long. Germline CDR1 SEHNR, CDR2 FQNEAQ (reference sequence). V dropped 3 bases and J dropped 6; count of bases not matched to a gene: 9. In DNA, the CDR3 is TGTGCCAGCAGCTTTAGCCCCGGGACAGGCGATGGCTACACCTTC. It encodes CASSFSPGTGDGYTF.

This chain joins TRBV7-8 and TRBJ2-7; 8 nucleotides match TRBD2. The V gene end was trimmed by 5 bases and the J gene end by 3 bases; junction bases not matched to a gene: 9. The CDR3 loop spans 15 amino acids. Germline V gene sequence: CDR1 SGHVS, CDR2 FQNEAQ. The DNA of the CDR3 is TGTGCCAGCAGCGGGAGCGGGGGCGTGGGCTACGAGCAGTACTTC. It yields the protein CASSGSGGVGYEQYF.

The chain has TRBV7-2 and TRBJ2-7; TRBD1 might be the D (6 bases). V lost 2 bases, J lost 1 base, and 9 bases lay in between. Germline V CDR1 and CDR2: SGHTA, FQGNSA. This CDR3 has 14 amino acids. CDR3 sequence (DNA): TGTGCCAGCAGCTTAAGGACAGCTTCCTACGAGCAGTACTTC. This gives the protein CASSLRTASYEQYF.

The CDR3 DNA reads as TGTGCCAGCAGCTCGGGACAGAACACTGAAGCTTTCTTT. Its translation: CASSSGQNTEAFF. This sequence joins TRBV5-4 and TRBJ1-1; TRBD1 might be the D (6 bases). The V end was cut by 3 bases, the J end by 1 base, with 7 bases between. The CDR3 runs to 13 residues. CDR1 is SGHNT, CDR2 YYREEE, per germline (reference sequence).

V usage is TRBV2 and J usage is TRBJ2-7; possible D gene TRBD1, 6 bases. The CDR3 spans 14 residues. In germline, CDR1 is SNHLY, CDR2 FYNNEI. The V and J ends lost 6 bases and 1 base respectively, with 13 bases between them. In nucleotides, the CDR3 is TGTGCCAGCAGCCGACAGGACGGATCCTACGAGCAGTACGTC. Translated, it gives CASSRQDGSYEQYV.

The J gene is TRBJ2-7, the V gene TRBV6-5, with 10 bases matching TRBD2. Looked up from germline, CDR1 is MNHEY and CDR2 is SVGAGI. J was trimmed by 2 bases and V by 6 bases; bases with no gene match: 1. CDR3 length: 13 residues. DNA of the CDR3: TGTGCCAGCAGCCTAGCGGGGGCCTACGAGCAGTACTTC. This gives the protein CASSLAGAYEQYF.

The rearrangement links TRBV30 to TRBJ1-5; weak D call: TRBD1 (5 bases). Germline CDR1 is GTSNPN and CDR2 is SVGIG (reference sequence). Trimming cost V 3 bases and J 3 bases, with 18 bases left between them. There are 16 residues in the CDR3. The CDR3 spells CAWSPFGGANNQPQHF. In DNA form, the CDR3 reads TGTGCCTGGAGCCCCTTCGGTGGGGCCAACAATCAGCCCCAGCATTTT.

V gene TRBV19 combines with J gene TRBJ2-5; the D is unclear. The CDR3 consists of 14 residues. CDR1 is LNHDA, CDR2 SQIVND, per germline (reference sequence). V was trimmed by 5 bases and J by 5 bases, leaving 15 bases between them. In DNA, the CDR3 is TGTGCCAGTAGTGGAAGTAGTTTTGGGGAGACCCAGTACTTC. Amino acids: CASSGSSFGETQYF.

The chain links TRBV12-3 or TRBV12-4 to TRBJ2-1, with TRBD1 identical over 8 bases. V dropped 5 bases and J dropped 7; count of bases not matched to a gene: 1. The CDR3 totals 12 residues. The CDR3 sequence: CASSRQGNEQFF. CDR3 coding DNA: TGTGCCAGCAGTCGACAGGGGAATGAGCAGTTCTTC.

This chain joins TRBV19 and TRBJ2-3, with 8 nucleotides matching TRBD2. The CDR3 length is 16 residues. Germline V gene data show CDR1 as LNHDA and CDR2 as SQIVND (reference sequence). Trimming cost V 5 bases and J 3 bases; bases outside gene matches: 10. The CDR3, as DNA: TGTGCCAGTAGTGCCAACCCGGGACTAGGGACAGATACGCAGTATTTT. Translated, it gives CASSANPGLGTDTQYF.

The J gene is TRBJ2-3, the V gene TRBV4-2, with 8 bases matching TRBD2. V gave up 1 base and J gave up 3 bases; unmatched junction bases: 6. CDR3 length: 16 amino acids. Germline values: CDR1 LGHNA, CDR2 YNFKEQ. The CDR3 region has the DNA TGTGCCAGCAGCCAAGCGACAGCGGGGGAGACAGATACGCAGTATTTT. As protein: CASSQATAGETDTQYF.

This chain connects TRBV11-2 to TRBJ2-5; D is unresolved. V gave up 0 bases and J gave up 5 bases, with 4 bases separating them. In germline, CDR1 is SGHAT, CDR2 FQNNGV. This CDR3 is built from 12 residues. CDR3 nucleotides: TGTGCCAGCAGCTTAGATCCGGAGACCCAGTACTTC. Its protein product is CASSLDPETQYF.

The V and J genes are TRBV6-5 and TRBJ1-1; 8 bases are shared with TRBD1. Looked up from germline, CDR1 is MNHEY and CDR2 is SVGAGI. The J segment lost 3 bases and the V segment lost 7 bases, leaving 7 bases of the junction unmatched. The CDR3 is 14 residues long. The CDR3 here is CASKIRGRDTEAFF. In nucleotides, the CDR3 is TGTGCCAGCAAAATCAGGGGGCGCGACACTGAAGCTTTCTTT.

The chain recombines TRBV6-5 with TRBJ2-2; 7 bases line up with TRBD2. CDR3 length equals 16 residues. Germline assignment: CDR1 MNHEY and CDR2 SVGAGI. J lost 5 bases, V lost 0 bases, and 6 bases had no gene match. The chain's CDR3 is CASSYSGLDNTGELFF. The CDR3 coding sequence is TGTGCCAGCAGTTACTCCGGACTAGACAATACCGGGGAGCTGTTTTTT.

The rearrangement uses TRBV15 and TRBJ1-1; D is perhaps TRBD1 (5 bases). CDR1 and CDR2 from the germline V gene are LNHNV and YYDKDF (reference sequence). The CDR3 contains 15 residues. The germline V and J ends were trimmed by 5 bases and 1 base, with 14 bases remaining between them. The CDR3 here is CATSARDLGNTEAFF. CDR3 coding DNA: TGTGCCACCAGCGCCCGGGACCTGGGGAACACTGAAGCTTTCTTT.